This T cell receptor beta chain was documented in a study of blood T cell repertoires in COVID-19. Overall study: There were acute and convalescent COVID-19 samples, and they came from the United States, Italy and Spain. T cells, B-cell-depleted T cells, or PBMCs supplied cDNA or gDNA.

In the study's own analysis: The assay estimated nucleated cells by amplifying reference gene primers. The data were produced by immunoSEQ multiplex PCR, yet TCRdb's version contains in-frame clones alone and is incomplete. That table gives V, J and clone size, and the DNA gave D and trimming. Of around 300,000 clones in the sample, 85% were seen once. The CDR3 sequence is 14 residues long. The V end was cut by 3 bases, the J end by 5 bases, with 13 bases between. Germline V gene lookup returns CDR1 KGHSH and CDR2 LQKENI. V gene TRBV18 combines with J gene TRBJ1-2; D is uncertain. Sequencing used peripheral blood. The TCR sequence derives from a woman in her fifties or sixties with active or convalescent COVID-19. CDR3 bases: TGTGCCAGCTCACCGGGAGGGCCTCAATATGGCTACACCTTC. This translates into CASSPGGPQYGYTF. The whole variable domain, remainder taken from reference TRBV18 and TRBJ1-2, is NAGVMQNPRHLVRRRGQEARLRCSPMKGHSHVYWYRQLPEEGLKFMVYLQKENIIDESGMPKERFSAEFPKEGPSILRIQQVVRGDSAAYFCASSPGGPQYGYTFGSGTRLTVV.